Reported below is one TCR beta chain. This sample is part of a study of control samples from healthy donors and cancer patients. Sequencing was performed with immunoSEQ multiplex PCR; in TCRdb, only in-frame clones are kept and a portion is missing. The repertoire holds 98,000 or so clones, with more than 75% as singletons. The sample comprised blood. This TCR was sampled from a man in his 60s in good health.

CDR3 loop: CASSELGQGAYEQYF. For the CDR3, the DNA is TGTGCCAGCAGTGAATTGGGACAGGGGGCCTACGAGCAGTACTTC. The J gene is TRBJ2-7, the V gene TRBV2; 11 bases line up with TRBD1. Trimming cost V 2 bases and J 2 bases; bases outside gene matches: 2. Germline CDR1 SNHLY, CDR2 FYNNEI. The CDR3 has 15 residues.